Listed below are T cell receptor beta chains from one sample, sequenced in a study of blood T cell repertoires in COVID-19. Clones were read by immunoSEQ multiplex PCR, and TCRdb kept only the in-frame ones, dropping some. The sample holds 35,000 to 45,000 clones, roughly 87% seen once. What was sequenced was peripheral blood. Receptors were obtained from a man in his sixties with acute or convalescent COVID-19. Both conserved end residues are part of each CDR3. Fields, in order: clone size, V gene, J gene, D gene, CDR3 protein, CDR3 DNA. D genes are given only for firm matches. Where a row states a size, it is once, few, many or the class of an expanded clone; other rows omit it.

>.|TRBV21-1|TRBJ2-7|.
CASSTRDEQYF
TGTGCCAGCAGCACCCGAGACGAGCAGTACTTC
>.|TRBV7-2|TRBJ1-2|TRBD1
CASSLRGLSYGYTF
TGTGCCAGCAGCTTAAGGGGGCTTAGCTATGGCTACACCTTC
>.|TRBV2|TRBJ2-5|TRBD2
CASLGRGGWREGRGQETQYF
TGTGCCAGCTTGGGCCGGGGGGGTTGGCGGGAGGGCCGTGGGCAAGAGACCCAGTACTTC
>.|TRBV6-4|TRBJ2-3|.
CASSVGLQYTDTQYF
TGTGCCAGCAGTGTTGGACTCCAATACACAGATACGCAGTATTTT
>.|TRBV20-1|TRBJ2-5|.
CSASSGGETQYF
TGCAGTGCTAGTTCCGGGGGAGAGACCCAGTACTTC
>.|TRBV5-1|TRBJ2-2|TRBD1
CASSSGTGNTGELFF
TGCGCCAGCAGCTCCGGGACAGGGAACACCGGGGAGCTGTTTTTT
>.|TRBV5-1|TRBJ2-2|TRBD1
CASSQGAANTGELFF
TGCGCCAGCTCACAGGGGGCCGCGAACACCGGGGAGCTGTTTTTT
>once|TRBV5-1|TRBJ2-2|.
CASSFDQGSGELFF
TGCGCCAGCAGCTTTGACCAGGGATCCGGGGAGCTGTTTTTT
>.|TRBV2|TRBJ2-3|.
CASGRSSYRTDTQYF
TGTGCCAGCGGCCGTAGCTCCTATCGCACAGATACGCAGTATTTT
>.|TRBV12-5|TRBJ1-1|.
CASGLAPLTAMNTEAFF
TGTGCTAGTGGTTTGGCCCCTCTGACAGCGATGAACACTGAAGCTTTCTTT
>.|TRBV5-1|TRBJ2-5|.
CASSLTQQETQYF
TGCGCCAGCAGCTTGACCCAGCAAGAGACCCAGTACTTC
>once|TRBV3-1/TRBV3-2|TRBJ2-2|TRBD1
CASRRGQATDTGELFF
TGTGCCAGCAGACGGGGACAGGCGACAGACACCGGGGAGCTGTTTTTT
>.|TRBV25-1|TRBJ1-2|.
CASSARGGRGYTF
TGTGCCAGCAGTGCCCGGGGGGGGCGGGGCTACACCTTC
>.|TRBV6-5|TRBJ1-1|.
CASSYGTLNTEAFF
TGTGCCAGCAGTTATGGGACACTGAACACTGAAGCTTTCTTT
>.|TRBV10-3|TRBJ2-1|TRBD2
CAISTSGRVDEQFF
TGTGCCATCAGCACTAGCGGGAGGGTGGATGAGCAGTTCTTC
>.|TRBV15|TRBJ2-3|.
CATSRDRASTDTQYF
TGTGCCACCAGCAGAGACAGGGCTAGCACAGATACGCAGTATTTT
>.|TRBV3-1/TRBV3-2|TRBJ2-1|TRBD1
CASSPGGGNPYNEQFF
TGTGCCAGCAGCCCAGGGGGCGGGAACCCATACAATGAGCAGTTCTTC
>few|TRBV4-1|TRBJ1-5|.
CASSQVPGVSQPQHF
TGCGCCAGCAGCCAAGTGCCAGGGGTTAGTCAGCCCCAGCATTTT
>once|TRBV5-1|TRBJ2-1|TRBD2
CASSLSGRDNEQFF
TGCGCCAGCAGCTTAAGCGGGAGGGACAATGAGCAGTTCTTC
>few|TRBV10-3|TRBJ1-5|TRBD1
CAIGQDGQPQHF
TGTGCCATCGGACAGGACGGACAGCCCCAGCATTTT
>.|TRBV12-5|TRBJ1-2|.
CASGLDRYGYTF
TGTGCTAGTGGTCTCGACAGGTACGGCTACACCTTC
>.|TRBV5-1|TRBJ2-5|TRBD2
CASSLDPSGIRQETQYF
TGCGCCAGCAGCTTGGATCCTAGCGGGATAAGACAAGAGACCCAGTACTTC